This T cell receptor (beta chain) was sequenced for a study of tumor and adjacent non-tumor tissue in lung cancer. Study details: There were around eleven adenocarcinoma, a couple of squamous cell carcinoma and 1 small cell lung cancer cases.

Turning to this clonotype: As yet, its antigen is unknown. Given a much more abundant clone one base away, this may be a read error.

Findings and caveats of the study: Normal lung showed higher cumulative top 100 clone frequency than tumor. Compared with tumor, normal lung showed significantly lower TCR diversity.

The germline gives CDR1 SEHNR, CDR2 FQNEAQ (reference sequence). The CDR3 spans 16 residues. The library came from three nested PCR rounds adapted from ARM-PCR protocols. TCRdb re-derived calls from the multiplex PCR reads in MiXCR, one entry per CDR3 protein. The table includes approximately 100,000 distinct CDR3 sequences, more than 70% detected once. RNA was extracted from bulk tissue without any cell sorting. Between August and November 2014, newly diagnosed, chemotherapy-naive lung cancer patients underwent thoracic surgery in China. The rearrangement uses TRBV7-9 and TRBJ1-3; D remains ambiguous. The sequence derives from a woman aged 55 to 70 with non-small cell lung cancer. The sample consisted of lung tumor tissue. CDR3 sequence: CANSLGYVGSGNTIYF. In nucleotides, the CDR3 is TGTGCCAACAGCCTGGGTTATGTCGGCTCTGGAAACACCATATATTTT.